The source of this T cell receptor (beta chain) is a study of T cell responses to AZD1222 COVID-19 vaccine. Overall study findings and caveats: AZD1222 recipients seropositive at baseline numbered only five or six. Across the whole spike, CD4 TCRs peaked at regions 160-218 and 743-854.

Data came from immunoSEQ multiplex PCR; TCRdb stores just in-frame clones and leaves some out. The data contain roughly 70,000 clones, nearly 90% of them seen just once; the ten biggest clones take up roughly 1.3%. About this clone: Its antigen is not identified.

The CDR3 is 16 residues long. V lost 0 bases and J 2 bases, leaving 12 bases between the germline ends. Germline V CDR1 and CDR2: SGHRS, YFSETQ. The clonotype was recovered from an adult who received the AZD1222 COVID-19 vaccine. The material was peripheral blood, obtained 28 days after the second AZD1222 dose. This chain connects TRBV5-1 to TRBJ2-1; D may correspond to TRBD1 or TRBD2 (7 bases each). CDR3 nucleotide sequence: TGCGCCAGCAGCTTGGGGGAGGGGGCGCCCTACAATGAGCAGTTCTTC. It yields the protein CASSLGEGAPYNEQFF.